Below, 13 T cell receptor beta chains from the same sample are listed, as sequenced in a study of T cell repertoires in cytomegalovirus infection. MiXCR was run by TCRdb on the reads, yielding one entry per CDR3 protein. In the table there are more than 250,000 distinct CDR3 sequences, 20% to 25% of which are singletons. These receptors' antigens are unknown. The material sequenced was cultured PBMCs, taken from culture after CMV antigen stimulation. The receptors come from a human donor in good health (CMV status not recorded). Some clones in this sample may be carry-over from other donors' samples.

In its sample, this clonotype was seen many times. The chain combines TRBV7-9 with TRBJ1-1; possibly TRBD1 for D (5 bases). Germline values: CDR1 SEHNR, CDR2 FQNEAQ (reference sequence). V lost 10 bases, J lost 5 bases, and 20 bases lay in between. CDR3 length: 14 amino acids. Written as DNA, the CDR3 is TGTGCCACCCCGGCGGGGGATTTGTGGACTGAAGCTTTCTTT. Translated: CATPAGDLWTEAFF.

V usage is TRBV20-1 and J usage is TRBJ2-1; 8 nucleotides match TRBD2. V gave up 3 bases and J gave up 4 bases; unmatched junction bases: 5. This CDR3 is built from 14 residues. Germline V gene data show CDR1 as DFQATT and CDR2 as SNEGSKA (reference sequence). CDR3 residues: CSASPGRVYNEQFF. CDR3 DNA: TGCAGTGCTAGCCCCGGGAGGGTATACAATGAGCAGTTCTTC.

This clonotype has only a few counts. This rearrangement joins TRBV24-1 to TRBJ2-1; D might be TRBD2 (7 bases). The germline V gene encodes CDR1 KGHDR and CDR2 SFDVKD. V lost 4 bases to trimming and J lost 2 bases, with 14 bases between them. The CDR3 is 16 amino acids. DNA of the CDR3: TGTGCCACCAGTGACCCGGCGGGGGCGGCCTACAATGAGCAGTTCTTC. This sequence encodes CATSDPAGAAYNEQFF.

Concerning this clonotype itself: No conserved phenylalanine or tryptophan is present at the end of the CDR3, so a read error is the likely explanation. Here the CDR3 reads CASSSPGQDNEQFL. The CDR3, as DNA: TGTGCCAGCAGCTCACCGGGACAAGACAATGAGCAGTTCCTC. The V gene is TRBV7-9, the J gene TRBJ2-1, with a possible D match to TRBD1 (6 bases). Per germline, CDR1 SEHNR and CDR2 FQNEAQ (reference sequence). Trimming removed 4 bases at V and 5 bases at J, with 12 bases between. This CDR3 has 14 residues.

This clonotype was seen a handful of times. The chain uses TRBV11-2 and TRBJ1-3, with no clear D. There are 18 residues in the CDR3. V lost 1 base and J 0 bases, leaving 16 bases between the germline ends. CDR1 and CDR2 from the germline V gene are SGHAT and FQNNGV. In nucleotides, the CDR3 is TGTGCCAGCAGCTTAGTACGGGCAGCCCGACACTCTGGAAACACCATATATTTT. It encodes CASSLVRAARHSGNTIYF.

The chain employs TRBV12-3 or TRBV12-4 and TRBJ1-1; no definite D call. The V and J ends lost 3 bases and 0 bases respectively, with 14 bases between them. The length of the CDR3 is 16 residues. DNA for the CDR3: TGTGCCAGCAGTTTGTCGCCGGTACTTATGAACACTGAAGCTTTCTTT. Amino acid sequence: CASSLSPVLMNTEAFF.

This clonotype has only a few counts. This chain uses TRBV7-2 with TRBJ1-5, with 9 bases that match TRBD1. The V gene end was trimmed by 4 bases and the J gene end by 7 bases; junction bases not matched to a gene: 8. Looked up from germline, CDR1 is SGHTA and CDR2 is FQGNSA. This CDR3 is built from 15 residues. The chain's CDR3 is CASSSGTGSYQPQHF. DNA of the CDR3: TGTGCCAGCAGCTCCGGGACAGGGAGTTACCAGCCCCAGCATTTT.

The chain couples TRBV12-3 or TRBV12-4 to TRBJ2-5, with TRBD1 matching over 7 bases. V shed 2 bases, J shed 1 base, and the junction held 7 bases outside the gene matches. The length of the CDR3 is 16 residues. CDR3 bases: TGTGCCAGCAGTTTAAGCCCAGGGGGTGTCCAAGAGACCCAGTACTTC. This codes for CASSLSPGGVQETQYF.

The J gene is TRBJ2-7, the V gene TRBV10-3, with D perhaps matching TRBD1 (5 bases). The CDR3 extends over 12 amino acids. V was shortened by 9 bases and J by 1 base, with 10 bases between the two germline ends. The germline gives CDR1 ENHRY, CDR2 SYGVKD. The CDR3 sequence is CAIRGGSYEQYF. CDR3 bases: TGTGCCATAAGGGGCGGATCCTACGAGCAGTACTTC.

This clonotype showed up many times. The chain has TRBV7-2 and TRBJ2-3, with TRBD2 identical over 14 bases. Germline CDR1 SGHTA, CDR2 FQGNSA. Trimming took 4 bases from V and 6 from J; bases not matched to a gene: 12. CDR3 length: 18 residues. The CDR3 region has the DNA TGTGCCAGCAGCTCCAGATCCGGGACTAGCGGGAGTTTGGATACGCAGTATTTT. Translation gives CASSSRSGTSGSLDTQYF.

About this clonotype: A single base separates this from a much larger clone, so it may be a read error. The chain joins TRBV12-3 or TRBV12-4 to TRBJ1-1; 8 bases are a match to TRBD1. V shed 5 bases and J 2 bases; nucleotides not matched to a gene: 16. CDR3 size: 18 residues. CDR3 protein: CASSRQGTMRGVNTEAFF. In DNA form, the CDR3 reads TGTGCCAGCAGTCGACAGGGGACTATGAGAGGGGTCAACACTGAAGCTTTCTTT.

The CDR3, as DNA: TGTGCCAGCAGCTTTTCCCCGAGCTCCTACGAGCAGTACTTC. Encoded protein: CASSFSPSSYEQYF. The gene calls are TRBV5-4 and TRBJ2-7; unclear D gene. V was pared by 2 bases and J by 0 bases, with 9 bases between. Looked up from germline, CDR1 is SGHNT and CDR2 is YYREEE (reference sequence). The CDR3 has 14 amino acids.

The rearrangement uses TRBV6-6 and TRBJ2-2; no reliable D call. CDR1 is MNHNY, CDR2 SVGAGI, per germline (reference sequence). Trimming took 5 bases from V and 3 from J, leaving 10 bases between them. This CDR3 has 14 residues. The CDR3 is CASSVSGYTGELFF. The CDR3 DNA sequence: TGTGCCAGCAGTGTGAGTGGGTACACCGGGGAGCTGTTTTTT.